The clone carrying this T cell receptor beta chain is a singleton in its sample. A much larger clone lies one base from this, so it may be a read error. Likely a read error: the CDR3 ends without its conserved phenylalanine or tryptophan. The data are from a study of glioma-infiltrating T cells. TCR alpha and beta CDR3 regions were amplified from RNA using iRepertoire nested multiplex PCR. One-step reverse transcription and amplification started from approximately 100-400 ng of tissue mRNA or PBMC total RNA. TCRdb re-called the multiplex PCR reads through MiXCR, storing one row per CDR3 protein. This sample has about 180,000 distinct CDR3 sequences, with around 40% found just once. The germline CDR1 and CDR2 sequences are MDHEN and SYDVKM. This CDR3 has 15 residues. V shed 2 bases and J shed 0 bases, with 10 bases lying between them.

This TCR derives from a human donor with low-grade glioma or glioblastoma, undergoing nonglioma brain surgery, or in good health (not recorded which). The chain is built from TRBV28 and TRBJ1-2; possible D gene TRBD1, 5 bases. Sequenced material: glioma tissue, nonneoplastic brain tissue, or PBMCs (not recorded which). The CDR3: CASSLRGRANYGYTL. The CDR3, as DNA: TGTGCCAGCAGTTTAAGGGGCAGAGCTAACTATGGCTACACCTTA.